This T cell receptor beta chain was obtained from a study of blood T cell repertoires in COVID-19. The wider study: The United States, Italy and Spain supplied acute and convalescent COVID-19 samples. PBMCs, B-cell-depleted T cells, or T cells were the source of the cDNA or gDNA that made up the material.

V was pared by 2 bases and J by 5 bases, with 9 bases of the junction left unmatched. The germline CDR1 and CDR2 sequences are KGHSH and LQKENI. The CDR3 totals 16 residues. Per the authors' pipeline: Nucleated cell number was recorded as an estimate derived from reference gene primer amplification. This table comes from immunoSEQ multiplex PCR, and its TCRdb copy is limited to in-frame clones, with some not included. Clone size and V and J calls were adopted from that table, with D and trimming inferred from the DNA. The sample records 110,000 to 150,000 clones, 84% being singletons. Sequencing input: peripheral blood. The sequence was obtained from a man in his fifties or sixties with active or convalescent COVID-19. The chain links TRBV18 to TRBJ2-7; 10 bases align to TRBD1. The CDR3 loop is CASSPSQGQGFDEQYV. The CDR3 DNA is TGTGCCAGCTCACCAAGCCAGGGACAGGGGTTTGACGAGCAGTACGTC.